This T cell receptor beta chain was captured by sequencing in a study of blood T cells in healthy people across ages. Between the trimmed V and J ends, which lost 2 bases and 5 bases, there was a span of 9 bases. The CDR3 sequence is 13 residues long. Germline V gene lookup returns CDR1 SGHTA and CDR2 FQGTGA. PCR was performed a second time for about 6 to 12 cycles using a sample-barcoded 5' primer and a J-beta primer mix. TCRdb itself ran the 5' RACE reads through MiXCR, one entry per CDR3 protein. The sample contains under 750,000 distinct CDR3 sequences, around 48% of which appear only once. This rearrangement joins TRBV7-3 to TRBJ2-5; D gene unclear. This clonotype was obtained from a man at least 80 years old in good health. Material for sequencing was blood. CDR3 nucleotide sequence: TGTGCCAGCAGCTTAGATTACGGGGAGACCCAGTACTTC. It encodes CASSLDYGETQYF. Together with reference TRBV7-3 and TRBJ2-5, the CDR3 gives the full variable domain: GAGVSQTPSNKVTEKGKYVELRCDPISGHTALYWYRQSLGQGPEFLIYFQGTGAADDSGLPNDRFFAVRPEGSVSTLKIQRTERGDSAVYLCASSLDYGETQYFGPGTRLLVL.